This is a list of T cell receptor beta chains from one sample in a study of cytomegalovirus exposure and HLA in healthy donors. TCRdb keeps only in-frame clones here, not all; method: immunoSEQ multiplex PCR. This repertoire includes approximately 110,000 clones. Sample: PBMCs. The receptors come from a man aged 40-49 years in good health and CMV-seronegative. The CDR3 runs from the conserved cysteine through the conserved F or W. A D gene is named only where the DNA matches it firmly. Clone sizes are given selectively: once, few, many, or a class where the clone is expanded.

NA | TRBJ1-4 | NA | TRBV5-1 | CASSLDRSEKLFF | TGCGCCAGCAGCTTGGACAGGTCTGAAAAACTGTTTTTT
NA | TRBJ2-7 | TRBD2 | TRBV30 | CAWNPPGVAGLYEQYF | TGTGCCTGGAACCCCCCAGGGGTAGCGGGACTTTACGAGCAGTACTTC
NA | TRBJ2-4 | NA | TRBV11-2 | CASSLNQALAKNIQYF | TGTGCCAGCAGCTTAAACCAAGCCCTAGCCAAAAACATTCAGTACTTC
NA | TRBJ2-7 | TRBD2 | TRBV11-2 | CASSFFGTSGGTYEQYF | TGTGCCAGCAGCTTTTTTGGGACTAGCGGGGGCACCTACGAGCAGTACTTC
NA | TRBJ2-2 | NA | TRBV27 | CASSFRGSGELFF | TGTGCCAGCAGTTTTCGAGGGTCCGGGGAGCTGTTTTTT
medium-sized | TRBJ1-4 | NA | TRBV2 | CASRVNRIEGEKLFF | TGTGCCAGCAGGGTTAACAGGATTGAAGGTGAAAAACTGTTTTTT
NA | TRBJ2-3 | NA | TRBV6-6 | CASRGLQTGADTQYF | TGTGCCAGCAGGGGACTCCAAACAGGGGCAGATACGCAGTATTTT
NA | TRBJ2-4 | TRBD2 | TRBV2 | CASSDGTSRNIQYF | TGTGCCAGCAGTGATGGGACTAGTAGAAACATTCAGTACTTC
NA | TRBJ2-5 | NA | TRBV29-1 | CTVTGIQETQYF | TGCACCGTTACAGGGATTCAAGAGACCCAGTACTTC
NA | TRBJ1-1 | TRBD1 | TRBV28 | CASRRTGLMNTEAFF | TGTGCCAGCCGCCGGACAGGGCTAATGAACACTGAAGCTTTCTTT
NA | TRBJ2-1 | TRBD1 | TRBV6-1 | CASSDPGQVRGEQFF | TGTGCCAGCAGTGACCCGGGACAGGTTCGTGGCGAGCAGTTCTTC
NA | TRBJ2-1 | TRBD2 | TRBV5-4 | CASSSLTSGRGGEQFF | TGTGCCAGCAGTTCACTGACTAGCGGGAGGGGGGGTGAGCAGTTCTTC
NA | TRBJ2-3 | NA | TRBV9 | CASSVAGSTDTQYF | TGTGCCAGCAGCGTAGCAGGCTCAACAGATACGCAGTATTTT
NA | TRBJ2-3 | TRBD2 | TRBV5-4 | CASSPAGLAGRSGLDTQYF | TGTGCCAGCAGCCCCGCGGGACTAGCGGGAAGGTCGGGATTGGATACGCAGTATTTT
NA | TRBJ2-6 | NA | TRBV28 | CASSSIGAGANVLTF | TGTGCCAGCAGTTCCATAGGGGCCGGGGCCAACGTCCTGACTTTC
NA | TRBJ2-7 | NA | TRBV19 | CASSGGYFDEQYF | TGTGCCAGTAGCGGAGGGTACTTCGACGAGCAGTACTTC
NA | TRBJ2-6 | NA | TRBV5-4 | CASSLPGSGANVLTF | TGTGCCAGCAGCTTGCCCGGGTCTGGGGCCAACGTCCTGACTTTC
NA | TRBJ2-7 | NA | TRBV6-5 | CASSYRGSYEQYF | TGTGCCAGCAGTTACAGGGGTTCCTACGAGCAGTACTTC
NA | TRBJ1-1 | NA | TRBV6-5 | CASRRRVNTEAFF | TGTGCCAGCAGAAGACGGGTCAACACTGAAGCTTTCTTT
NA | TRBJ1-1 | NA | TRBV6-5 | CASIEDGRGTEAFF | TGTGCCAGCATCGAGGACGGGAGAGGCACTGAAGCTTTCTTT
NA | TRBJ2-1 | TRBD2 | TRBV5-4 | CASSPGGSGGSRDEQFF | TGTGCCAGCAGCCCGGGTGGTAGCGGGGGGTCCCGAGATGAGCAGTTCTTC
NA | TRBJ2-1 | NA | TRBV27 | CASSFRPQRASYNEQFF | TGTGCCAGCAGTTTCCGCCCTCAGCGGGCCTCCTACAATGAGCAGTTCTTC
NA | TRBJ2-7 | NA | TRBV5-4 | CASSSRGVSAEQYF | TGTGCCAGCAGCTCACGCGGGGTCTCCGCCGAGCAGTACTTC
NA | TRBJ2-5 | NA | TRBV9 | CASSVGSKSQETQYF | TGTGCCAGCAGCGTAGGAAGCAAGAGCCAAGAGACCCAGTACTTC
NA | TRBJ1-3 | TRBD1 | TRBV6-1 | CASSSGGFSGNTIYF | TGTGCCAGTTCATCAGGGGGCTTCTCTGGAAACACCATATATTTT
NA | TRBJ1-2 | NA | TRBV5-4 | CASSSAQGIYGYTF | TGTGCCAGCAGCTCCGCGCAGGGAATCTATGGCTACACCTTC
NA | TRBJ2-7 | NA | TRBV28 | CASRRGGSYEQYF | TGTGCCAGCAGGAGGGGGGGCTCCTACGAGCAGTACTTC
NA | TRBJ2-7 | NA | TRBV2 | CASSGAVGQYF | TGTGCCAGCAGTGGGGCTGTTGGGCAGTACTTC
NA | TRBJ2-7 | NA | TRBV27 | CASSRGGIYEQYF | TGTGCCAGCAGTAGAGGGGGAATTTACGAGCAGTACTTC
NA | TRBJ2-5 | NA | TRBV30 | CAWSVLRGKETQYF | TGTGCCTGGAGTGTACTTCGAGGGAAAGAGACCCAGTACTTC
NA | TRBJ2-3 | TRBD2 | TRBV9 | CASSAHGTSGTDTQYF | TGTGCCAGCAGCGCCCATGGGACTAGCGGCACAGATACGCAGTATTTT
NA | TRBJ2-3 | TRBD2 | TRBV4-1 | CASSQGERERSTDTQYF | TGCGCCAGCAGCCAAGGGGAGCGGGAGAGAAGCACAGATACGCAGTATTTT
NA | TRBJ1-4 | NA | TRBV5-1 | CASSPGANEKLFF | TGCGCCAGCAGCCCGGGAGCTAATGAAAAACTGTTTTTT
NA | TRBJ2-7 | TRBD2 | TRBV2 | CASLTGTSGTQYF | TGTGCCAGTTTGACAGGGACTAGCGGGACTCAGTACTTC
NA | TRBJ2-7 | TRBD1 | TRBV7-8 | CASSLTTGGEQYF | TGTGCCAGCTCCCTAACCACAGGGGGCGAGCAGTACTTC
NA | TRBJ2-7 | TRBD2 | TRBV13 | CASSSSGTSGGYEQYF | TGTGCCAGCAGCTCTTCCGGGACTAGCGGGGGCTACGAGCAGTACTTC
NA | TRBJ2-3 | TRBD2 | TRBV5-4 | CASSASSGRSTNTQYF | TGTGCCAGCAGCGCCTCTAGCGGGAGGTCTACCAATACGCAGTATTTT
NA | TRBJ2-3 | TRBD1 | TRBV6-5 | CASSRTGEGRNTQYF | TGTGCCAGCAGTCGGACAGGGGAGGGAAGGAATACGCAGTATTTT
NA | TRBJ2-7 | NA | TRBV9 | CASSVGWDLAYEQYF | TGTGCCAGCAGCGTAGGTTGGGACTTAGCCTACGAGCAGTACTTC
NA | TRBJ1-5 | NA | TRBV19 | CAAREGDQPQHF | TGTGCCGCAAGAGAGGGGGATCAGCCCCAGCATTTT
NA | TRBJ2-2 | TRBD1 | TRBV5-6 | CASTRERDRVTGELFF | TGTGCCAGCACCCGGGAGAGGGACAGGGTCACCGGGGAGCTGTTTTTT
NA | TRBJ2-7 | TRBD1 | TRBV11-1 | CASSFHPGQGSYEQYF | TGTGCCAGCAGCTTTCACCCGGGACAGGGGTCCTACGAGCAGTACTTC
NA | TRBJ2-7 | TRBD2 | TRBV6-5 | CASTSGTSGSSEQYF | TGTGCCAGCACCTCCGGGACTAGCGGGAGTTCCGAGCAGTACTTC
NA | TRBJ1-2 | NA | TRBV7-9 | CASSLVLRDGYTF | TGTGCCAGCAGCTTGGTTTTGAGGGATGGCTACACCTTC
NA | TRBJ1-2 | NA | TRBV20-1 | CSARAPDFYTF | TGCAGTGCTAGAGCTCCGGACTTCTACACCTTC
NA | TRBJ2-7 | TRBD1 | TRBV7-2 | CASSLAQGGSYEQYF | TGTGCCAGCAGCTTAGCACAGGGGGGATCCTACGAGCAGTACTTC
NA | TRBJ2-2 | NA | TRBV4-3 | CASSLNRGNTGELFF | TGCGCCAGCAGCCTAAACCGGGGGAACACCGGGGAGCTGTTTTTT
NA | TRBJ1-2 | TRBD1 | TRBV5-1 | CASSARGQGGYTF | TGCGCCAGCAGCGCCAGGGGGCAGGGGGGCTACACCTTC
NA | TRBJ2-3 | TRBD1 | TRBV28 | CASSSSGTGPTDTQYF | TGTGCCAGCAGTTCATCCGGGACAGGGCCCACAGATACGCAGTATTTT
NA | TRBJ2-1 | TRBD1 | TRBV5-1 | CASSGQPGQSYNEQFF | TGCGCCAGCAGCGGACAACCGGGACAGTCCTACAATGAGCAGTTCTTC
NA | TRBJ1-1 | TRBD1 | TRBV7-2 | CASSLGGGGTGRAFF | TGTGCCAGCAGCTTAGGCGGAGGGGGGACAGGGCGAGCTTTCTTT
NA | TRBJ2-7 | NA | TRBV7-9 | CASSLGTVYEQYF | TGTGCCAGCAGCTTAGGGACAGTCTACGAGCAGTACTTC